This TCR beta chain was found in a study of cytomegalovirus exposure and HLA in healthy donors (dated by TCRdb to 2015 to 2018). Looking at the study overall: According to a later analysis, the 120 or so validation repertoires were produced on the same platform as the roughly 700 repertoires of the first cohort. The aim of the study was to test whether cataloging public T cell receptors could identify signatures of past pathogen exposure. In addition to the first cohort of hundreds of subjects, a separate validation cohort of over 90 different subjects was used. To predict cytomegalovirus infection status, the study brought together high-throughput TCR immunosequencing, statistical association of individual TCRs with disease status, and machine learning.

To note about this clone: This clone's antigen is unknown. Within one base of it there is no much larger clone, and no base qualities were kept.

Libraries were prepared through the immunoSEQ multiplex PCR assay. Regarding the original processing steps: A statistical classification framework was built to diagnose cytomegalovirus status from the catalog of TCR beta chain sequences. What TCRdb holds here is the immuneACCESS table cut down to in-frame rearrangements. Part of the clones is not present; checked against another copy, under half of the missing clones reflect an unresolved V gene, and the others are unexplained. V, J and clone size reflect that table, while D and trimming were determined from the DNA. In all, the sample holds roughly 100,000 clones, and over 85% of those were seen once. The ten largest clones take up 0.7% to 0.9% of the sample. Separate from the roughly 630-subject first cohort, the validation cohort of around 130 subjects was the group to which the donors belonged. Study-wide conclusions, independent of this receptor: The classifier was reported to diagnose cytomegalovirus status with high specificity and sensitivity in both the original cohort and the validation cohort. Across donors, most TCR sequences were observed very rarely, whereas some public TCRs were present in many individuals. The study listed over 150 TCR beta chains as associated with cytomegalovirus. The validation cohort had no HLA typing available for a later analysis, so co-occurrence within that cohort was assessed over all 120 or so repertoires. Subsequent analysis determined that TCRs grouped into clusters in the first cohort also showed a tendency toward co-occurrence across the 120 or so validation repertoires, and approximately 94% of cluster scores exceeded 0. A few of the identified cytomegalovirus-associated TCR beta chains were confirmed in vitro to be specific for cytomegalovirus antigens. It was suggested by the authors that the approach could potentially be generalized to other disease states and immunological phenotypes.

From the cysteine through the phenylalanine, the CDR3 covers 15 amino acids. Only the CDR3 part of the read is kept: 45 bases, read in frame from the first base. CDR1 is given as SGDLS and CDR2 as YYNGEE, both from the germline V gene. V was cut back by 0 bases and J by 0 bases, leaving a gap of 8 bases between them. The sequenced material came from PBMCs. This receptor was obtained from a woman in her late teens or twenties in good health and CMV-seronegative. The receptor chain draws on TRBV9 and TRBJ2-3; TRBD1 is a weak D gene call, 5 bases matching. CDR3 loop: CASSVATVSTDTQYF. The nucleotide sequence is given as TGTGCCAGCAGCGTAGCGACAGTTAGCACAGATACGCAGTATTTT.